Described below is a single T cell receptor (beta chain) sequence and its context. V was cut by 0 bases and J by 1 base, with 12 bases left in between. In germline, CDR1 is SGDLS, CDR2 YYNGEE. This CDR3 has 16 amino acids. The source of the sample is a study of blood T cell repertoires in COVID-19. Turning to the study itself: T cells, B-cell-depleted T cells, or PBMCs provided the cDNA or gDNA that served as material.

Clinical history as reported by participants underpinned cohort assignment. TCRdb keeps only in-frame clones here, not all; method: immunoSEQ multiplex PCR. This repertoire shows approximately 330,000 clones, about nine tenths found once; its top ten account for roughly a tenth. This rearrangement joins TRBV9 to TRBJ2-3; perhaps TRBD2 as D (6 bases). This receptor was obtained from a woman in her thirties who had recovered from COVID-19. Sequenced sample: PBMCs or T cells enriched from blood (not recorded which). The DNA of the CDR3 is TGTGCCAGCAGCGTAGGGGTCAGGGAGGGCACAGATACGCAGTATTTT. It codes for CASSVGVREGTDTQYF.